The present TCR beta chain was sequenced within a study of cytomegalovirus exposure and HLA in healthy donors. This clone was counted only a few times. Primers included in the PCR were 60 Vbeta and 13 Jbeta primers. This table comes from immunoSEQ multiplex PCR, and its TCRdb copy is limited to in-frame clones, with some not included. Among hundreds of thousands of clones listed, 76% were seen once. This clonotype was obtained from a young man in good health and CMV-seronegative. Specimen: PBMCs.

In DNA, the CDR3 is TGTGCCAGCAGCTCCACGGCCTACGAGCAGTACTTC. Amino acids: CASSSTAYEQYF. The chain employs TRBV7-8 and TRBJ2-7; the D is unclear. Trimming took 4 bases from V and 2 from J, leaving 6 bases between them. Germline lookup yields CDR1 SGHVS and CDR2 FQNEAQ. CDR3 length equals 12 residues.